What follows are 8 T cell receptor beta chains derived from one specimen sequenced in a study of sequential checkpoint blockade in melanoma. As for treatment: randomized to nivolumab then ipilimumab (arm A) or the reverse (arm B). Assay: immunoSEQ multiplex PCR; the TCRdb copy retains only in-frame clones and omits some. Of tens of thousands of clones listed, about four fifths are singletons. The sequencing here drew on CD8+ T cells sorted from blood (inferred from file names), taken from a patient given nivolumab and ipilimumab in sequence. The receptors shown here come from a human donor with melanoma.

This rearrangement joins TRBV6-5 to TRBJ1-1; D perhaps matches TRBD1 (5 bases). The V and J ends lost 0 bases and 4 bases respectively, with 12 bases between them. The length of the CDR3 is 15 residues. Germline V gene sequence: CDR1 MNHEY, CDR2 SVGAGI. As DNA, the CDR3 is TGTGCCAGCAGTTACTCGATACTGGGGGGCACTGAAGCTTTCTTT. Amino acid sequence: CASSYSILGGTEAFF.

V and J are TRBV5-8 and TRBJ1-2, with D possibly TRBD1 on 5 matching bases. V dropped 3 bases and J dropped 2 bases, with 8 bases sitting between them. Germline assignment: CDR1 SGHTS and CDR2 YDEGEE. The CDR3 is 13 amino acids. The CDR3 DNA reads TGTGCCAGCAGCTCGACAGCGAACTATGGCTACACCTTC. Amino acids: CASSSTANYGYTF.

The chain carries TRBV6-6 and TRBJ1-5; weak D call: TRBD1 (5 bases). Germline values: CDR1 MNHNY, CDR2 SVGAGI (reference sequence). The CDR3 is 13 residues long. Trimming took off 4 bases at V and 4 bases at J, with 8 bases between the two ends. The CDR3 protein is CASSSGLNQPQHF. The CDR3 DNA reads TGTGCCAGCAGTTCGGGACTTAATCAGCCCCAGCATTTT.

There are a few counts of this clone. The chain employs TRBV7-2 and TRBJ2-7, with 10 bases fitting TRBD2. The CDR3 is 16 residues long. The J segment lost 6 bases and the V segment lost 1 base, leaving 9 bases of the junction unmatched. Per germline, CDR1 SGHTA and CDR2 FQGNSA. CDR3 nucleotides: TGTGCCAGCAGCTTAGTGGCAGCGGGAGGGGCCGTCGAGCAGTACTTC. Translation: CASSLVAAGGAVEQYF.

V is TRBV10-3 and J is TRBJ1-1, with D unresolved. CDR3 size: 14 residues. V was trimmed by 2 bases and J by 3 bases, leaving 10 bases between them. Germline CDR1 reads ENHRY; CDR2 reads SYGVKD. Written as DNA, the CDR3 is TGTGCCATCAGTGAGATCGGGGAGGACACTGAAGCTTTCTTT. Encoded protein: CAISEIGEDTEAFF.

The chain combines TRBV27 with TRBJ2-7; TRBD1 might be the D (6 bases). Trimming stripped 3 bases from V and 6 bases from J, with 15 bases between. This CDR3 spans 14 amino acids. Germline V gene data show CDR1 as MNHEY and CDR2 as SMNVEV (reference sequence). The DNA for the CDR3 is TGTGCCAGCAGTTTTCGAGGACAGCGAGGCGAGCAGTACTTC. Its protein product is CASSFRGQRGEQYF.

The rearrangement joins TRBV4-1 to TRBJ2-5; D possibly corresponds to TRBD1 (5 bases). The CDR3 covers 15 residues. The ends were cut back, 1 base at V and 5 bases at J, with 14 bases in the middle. Germline-derived CDR1 and CDR2 are MGHRA and YSYEKL. The CDR3 is CASSQGGQGRETQYF. The CDR3 region has the DNA TGCGCCAGCAGCCAAGGTGGGCAGGGAAGGGAGACCCAGTACTTC.

The chain employs TRBV2 and TRBJ1-2; D not certain. The CDR3 runs 13 residues. The ends were cut back, 3 bases at V and 0 bases at J, with 5 bases in the middle. In germline, CDR1 is SNHLY, CDR2 FYNNEI. The CDR3, as DNA: TGTGCCAGCAGTGACAGCGCTAACTATGGCTACACCTTC. Protein: CASSDSANYGYTF.